Here is one T cell receptor beta chain with its context. Produced via immunoSEQ multiplex PCR; TCRdb's table is partial and in-frame only. This sample carries roughly 130,000 clones, 84% of them seen once, and the ten largest clones take around 1.4%. The data derive from a study of cytomegalovirus exposure and HLA in healthy donors. The CDR3 spans 17 residues. J gave up 1 base and V 7 bases, and 10 bases lay outside the gene matches. Germline CDR1 is SNHLY and CDR2 is FYNNEI. This chain uses TRBV2 with TRBJ2-6; 7 bases align to TRBD1. The sample was PBMCs. The clonotype comes from a woman in her twenties or thirties in good health and CMV-seronegative. CDR3 protein: CASTPGQVGSGANVLTF. Written as DNA, the CDR3 is TGTGCCAGCACTCCCGGACAGGTTGGGTCTGGGGCCAACGTCCTGACTTTC. The full variable domain, completed using reference TRBV2 and TRBJ2-6, is EPEVTQTPSHQVTQMGQEVILRCVPISNHLYFYWYRQILGQKVEFLVSFYNNEISEKSEIFDDQFSVERPDGSNFTLKIRSTKLEDSAMYFCASTPGQVGSGANVLTFGAGSRLTVL.